This T cell receptor beta chain was obtained from a study of cytomegalovirus exposure and HLA in healthy donors. V was shortened by 5 bases and J by 8 bases, with 15 bases between the two germline ends. CDR1 and CDR2 from the germline V gene are LNHDA and SQIVND (reference sequence). This CDR3 is 13 amino acids long. This table comes from immunoSEQ multiplex PCR, and its TCRdb copy is limited to in-frame clones, with some not included. The sample consists of tens of thousands of clones, roughly 95% of them appearing once. Points from the study as a whole: The study designated about 160 TCR beta chains cytomegalovirus-associated.

As concerns this clone: No antigen is known for it.

The V and J genes are TRBV19 and TRBJ1-1; D unresolved. The origin of this receptor is a woman under 30 in good health and CMV-seropositive. Sequences were obtained from PBMCs. The CDR3 loop is CASSDSFGLEAFF. The CDR3 DNA is TGTGCCAGTAGTGACTCCTTCGGACTGGAAGCTTTCTTT.